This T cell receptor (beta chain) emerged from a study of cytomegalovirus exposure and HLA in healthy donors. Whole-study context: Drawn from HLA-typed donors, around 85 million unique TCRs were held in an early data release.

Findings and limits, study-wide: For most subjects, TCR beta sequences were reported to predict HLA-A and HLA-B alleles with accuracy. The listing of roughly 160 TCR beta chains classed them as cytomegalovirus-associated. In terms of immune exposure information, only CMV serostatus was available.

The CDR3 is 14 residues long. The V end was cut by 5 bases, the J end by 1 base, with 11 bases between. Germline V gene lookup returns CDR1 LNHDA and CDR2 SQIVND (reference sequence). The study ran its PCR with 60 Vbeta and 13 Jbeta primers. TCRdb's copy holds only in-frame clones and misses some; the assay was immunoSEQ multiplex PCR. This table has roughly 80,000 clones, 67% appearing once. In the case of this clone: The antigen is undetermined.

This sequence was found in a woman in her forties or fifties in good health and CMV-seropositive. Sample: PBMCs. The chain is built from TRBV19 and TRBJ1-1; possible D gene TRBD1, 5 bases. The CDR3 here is CASSPGHPNTEAFF. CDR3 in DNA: TGTGCCAGTAGTCCCGGACACCCGAACACTGAAGCTTTCTTT.